This TCR beta chain emerged from a study of tissue T cells after allogeneic stem cell transplantation (dated by TCRdb to 2021 to 2024). Regarding the study in general: Using research autopsies of patients with and without GVHD, plus mouse models of GVHD, the study profiled TCR beta repertoires across many tissues. On the human side, the study was prospective and observational, with no blinding or randomization.

On this clone: There is no known antigen for this receptor. This receptor came from a mouse, so its gene names and germline sequences are mouse ones too. The read stops 1 residue short of the end of the CDR3; the missing end is completed from the germline J gene. The identical CDR3 is also encoded by other nucleotide sequences in the sample.

Findings and caveats that apply to the study as a whole: Within patients, how anatomically similar tissues were was a major factor shaping TCR repertoire composition, regardless of disease or transplant status. Only a few T cell clones appeared in more than one patient, yet motif-based clustering showed tissue-specific repertoire signatures that were shared between patients. The study did not determine which tissue TCRs were alloreactive or antigen-specific, and some clones might have been persisting host cells. In both patients and mice, T cells from blood and spleen covered only a limited part of the TCR repertoire found in tissues. Sampling depth was acknowledged as a limitation, and the patient cohort was both small and clinically heterogeneous.

Library preparation used the immunoSEQ multiplex PCR assay. TCRbeta CDR3 sequencing was performed at survey depth by Adaptive Biotechnologies, and CDR3 sequences, V/J genes, productive frequency and template counts were reported. Amplification of TCR beta CDR3 regions started from genomic DNA instead of RNA. The paper's data handling went like this. Jensen-Shannon divergence was used to quantify pairwise repertoire overlap between tissues, with a value of 1 indicating complete divergence and a value of 0 indicating identical repertoires. Based on pairwise JSD values, tissues were grouped by single-linkage agglomerative hierarchical clustering, and the results were shown as dendrograms. GLIPH2 was applied to all patient samples using simulation_depth 1000, kmer_min_depth 3, and cdr3_length_cutoff 8, and only groups with more than two unique CDR3s were retained. In a standardized tissue-overlap score, Jaccard GLIPH-group overlap across patients was extrapolated to a standard repertoire size of 1000 clones. Linear mixed-effect models, with tissue as a fixed effect and individual as a random effect, were used to test how diversity related to clinical or experimental variables. TCRdb took this table from immuneACCESS and kept in-frame rearrangements with V and J called. Such tables lack part of the clones; where checked against another copy, unresolved V genes explain under half of the gap, and the rest is unexplained. V and J calls and clone size follow that table, whereas D and trimming were derived from the DNA. The sample profile shows roughly 8,200 clones; nearly 45% of them were found once. Clones ranked in the top ten supply around 2.2% of the sample.

The meaning of the sample's time point label: mouse harvest day 7 after allogeneic transplant. Mouse grafts combined 10^7 T-cell-depleted bone marrow cells with 10^6 splenic CD5+ T cells, given via tail vein injection. GVHD in mice was modeled with a major MHC-mismatch B6 (H2b) into BALB/c (H2d) model, and tissues were profiled at day 7 or 14. On day 7 or 14 post-transplant, mouse tissues and retro-orbital blood were harvested with separate sterile tools for each animal, and livers were flushed beforehand. Before genomic DNA isolation with the DNeasy Blood & Tissue Kit, mouse tissues were minced with razor blades in buffered saline. The germline V gene (reference sequence) sets CDR1 to KGHPV and CDR2 to FQNQEV. The CDR3 numbers 14 residues from cysteine through phenylalanine. The CDR3 was read in part: 39 bases, with the frame set at base 1. The junction carries 6 bases between V and J, which are trimmed by 3 bases and 0 bases respectively.

This TCR was sampled from a female BALB/c mouse given C57BL/6 T cells with graft-versus-host disease after an allogeneic hematopoietic cell transplant. In this chain, TRBV26 is recombined with TRBJ1-3; TRBD1 is a possible D gene, resting on 6 matching bases. Source material: skin. The CDR3 protein sequence reads: CASSLQGSGNTLYF. Partial CDR3 DNA: TGTGCCAGCAGTCTACAGGGTTCTGGAAATACGCTCTAT. The variable domain in full, with residues beyond the CDR3 obtained from the reference TRBV26 and TRBJ1-3 genes, is NSKVIQTPRYLVKGQGQKAKMRCIPEKGHPVVFWYQQNKNNEFKFLINFQNQEVLQQIDMTEKRFSAECPSNSPCSLEIQSSEAGDSALYLCASSLQGSGNTLYFGEGSRLIVV.